The 17 T cell receptor beta chains below were found in one sample sequenced in a study of shared clonotypes between healthy human individuals. Here immunoSEQ multiplex PCR was the method, and the copy in TCRdb shows in-frame clones only, minus some. The sample has about a million clones, approximately 80% seen once. The material sequenced was memory CD4+ T cells from PBMCs. This sample's subset: CD45RA-negative fraction. The receptors here all came from a man aged 18 to 29 in good health. Some clones in this sample may be carry-over from other donors' samples.

The table lists this clone with a few counts. V is TRBV18 and J is TRBJ2-5; D call uncertain. V was clipped by 3 bases and J by 5 bases, with 10 bases between them. The CDR3 is made up of 13 amino acids. Germline V gene data show CDR1 as KGHSH and CDR2 as LQKENI. The CDR3 spells CASSPLLGETQYF. The CDR3 coding sequence is TGTGCCAGCTCACCGCTCTTGGGGGAGACCCAGTACTTC.

V usage is TRBV7-9 and J usage is TRBJ1-3; 8 bases align to TRBD1. Trimming took 4 bases from V and 8 from J; bases not matched to a gene: 7. This CDR3 comprises 14 residues. Germline CDR1 is SEHNR and CDR2 is FQNEAQ (reference sequence). DNA for the CDR3: TGTGCCAGCAGCTCGACCGGACAGGGAGACACCATATATTTT. Translation gives CASSSTGQGDTIYF.

Comments on this clone: This sample also contains other DNA sequences that code for the same CDR3. This rearrangement joins TRBV9 to TRBJ2-1, with 9 bases matching TRBD1. Germline V gene data show CDR1 as SGDLS and CDR2 as YYNGEE. V lost 1 base, J lost 4 bases, and 3 bases stayed unmatched. There are 15 residues in the CDR3. The DNA of the CDR3 is TGTGCCAGCAGCGTATCCGGGACAGGGTACAATGAGCAGTTCTTC. This gives the protein CASSVSGTGYNEQFF.

This clone has a handful of counts. V is TRBV7-2 and J is TRBJ2-7; D gene ambiguous. Trimming stripped 5 bases from V and 6 bases from J, with 14 bases between. The germline V gene has CDR1 SGHTA and CDR2 FQGNSA. This CDR3 has 13 amino acids. CDR3 in DNA: TGTGCCAGCAGCCCCGAGAAGGTGCGCGAGCAGTACTTC. This gives the protein CASSPEKVREQYF.

The V and J genes are TRBV4-1 and TRBJ2-1; 12 bases agree with TRBD2. The CDR3 runs 20 residues. The germline V gene encodes CDR1 MGHRA and CDR2 YSYEKL. The J segment lost 1 base and the V segment lost 1 base, leaving 11 bases of the junction unmatched. The CDR3 sequence is CASSQAPSGRARGSYNEQFF. For the CDR3, the DNA is TGCGCCAGCAGCCAAGCGCCTAGCGGGAGGGCCCGGGGTTCCTACAATGAGCAGTTCTTC.

The rearrangement uses TRBV6-1 and TRBJ1-2; D ambiguous. Trimming cost V 1 base and J 0 bases, with 18 bases left between them. The CDR3 is made up of 18 amino acids. Germline V lookup: CDR1 MNHNS, CDR2 SASEGT. CDR3 residues: CASSEVGFITRSNYGYTF. The CDR3 nucleotides read TGTGCCAGCAGTGAAGTTGGGTTCATAACGAGATCTAACTATGGCTACACCTTC.

With respect to this clone: Given a much more abundant clone one base away, this may be a read error. The chain uses TRBV7-3 and TRBJ2-7; D not resolved. With 3 bases removed from V and 0 bases from J, the gap between germline ends came to 3 bases. Germline CDR1 and CDR2: SGHTA and FQGTGA. The CDR3 runs to 12 residues. The CDR3 sequence is CASSFDSYEQYF. CDR3 sequence (DNA): TGTGCCAGCAGCTTTGACTCCTACGAGCAGTACTTC.

In its sample, this clone was seen once. The chain couples TRBV28 to TRBJ1-2, with 11 bases aligning to TRBD1. Losses at the gene ends were 5 bases for V and 8 bases for J; bases not matched to a gene: 10. The CDR3 sequence is 15 residues long. Per the germline V gene, CDR1 is MDHEN and CDR2 is SYDVKM. CDR3 sequence (DNA): TGTGCCAGCAGTCTTTGGACAGGGGGCGGACGGGGCTACACCTTC. Translating it yields CASSLWTGGGRGYTF.

This clone was counted only a few times. The chain recombines TRBV5-6 with TRBJ1-2; D call uncertain. Germline V lookup: CDR1 SGHDT, CDR2 YYEEEE. CDR3 size: 13 residues. V was clipped by 1 base and J by 4 bases, with 8 bases between them. The CDR3 spells CASSLYTSYGYTF. In nucleotides, the CDR3 is TGTGCCAGCAGCTTGTACACGAGCTATGGCTACACCTTC.

The chain joins TRBV29-1 to TRBJ1-2; weak D call: TRBD1 (6 bases). The CDR3 is 13 residues long. Looked up from germline, CDR1 is SQVTM and CDR2 is ANQGSEA. CDR3: CAGGARANYGYTF. In nucleotides, the CDR3 is TGCGCGGGGGGGGCCCGCGCTAACTATGGCTACACCTTC.

This clone was observed a few times. The chain couples TRBV29-1 to TRBJ1-2; D not resolved. The CDR3 covers 13 residues. Germline CDR1 and CDR2: SQVTM and ANQGSEA. The V and J ends lost 4 bases and 4 bases respectively, with 13 bases between them. The CDR3 DNA reads as TGCAGCGTTGGGGGTGGAGGGTTCTATGGCTACACCTTC. This gives the protein CSVGGGGFYGYTF.

This clone showed up just a few times. The J gene is TRBJ2-1, the V gene TRBV5-5; no definite D call. In germline, CDR1 is SGHKS, CDR2 YYEKEE (reference sequence). The CDR3 has 13 residues. V was shortened by 7 bases and J by 8 bases, with 16 bases between the two germline ends. CDR3 protein: CASGSVSSDEQFF. CDR3 nucleotides: TGTGCCAGCGGCTCTGTTAGTTCGGATGAGCAGTTCTTC.

The genes are TRBV9 and TRBJ2-4; TRBD2 is a possible D gene (5 bases). There are 14 residues in the CDR3. In germline, CDR1 is SGDLS, CDR2 YYNGEE. V was clipped by 4 bases and J by 8 bases, with 16 bases between them. CDR3 in DNA: TGTGCCAGCAGCTCGAACGCGGTGGAGGACATTCAGTACTTC. This sequence encodes CASSSNAVEDIQYF.

This clone was counted between two and nine times. The sample has other DNA sequences that encode this CDR3 too. The chain employs TRBV27 and TRBJ2-7; D is ambiguous. The CDR3 has 13 residues. V was pared by 0 bases and J by 0 bases, with 3 bases between. Germline lookup yields CDR1 MNHEY and CDR2 SMNVEV (reference sequence). The chain's CDR3 is CASSLSFSYEQYF. CDR3 nucleotide sequence: TGTGCCAGCAGTTTATCCTTCTCCTACGAGCAGTACTTC.

V is TRBV5-1 and J is TRBJ2-1; D not resolved. The CDR3 has 16 residues. The germline V and J ends were trimmed by 0 bases and 0 bases, with 10 bases remaining between them. Looked up from germline, CDR1 is SGHRS and CDR2 is YFSETQ. The CDR3 region is CASSLEAASSYNEQFF. The DNA of the CDR3 is TGCGCCAGCAGCTTGGAGGCAGCAAGCTCCTACAATGAGCAGTTCTTC. Full variable domain (rest looked up from reference TRBV5-1 and TRBJ2-1): KAGVTQTPRYLIKTRGQQVTLSCSPISGHRSVSWYQQTPGQGLQFLFEYFSETQRNKGNFPGRFSGRQFSNSRSEMNVSTLELGDSALYLCASSLEAASSYNEQFFGPGTRLTVL.

CDR3 sequence (DNA): TGTGCCAGCAGTGCGCGCGGACTAGCGGATAACAATGAGCAGTTCTTC. This sequence encodes CASSARGLADNNEQFF. This sequence joins TRBV28 and TRBJ2-1; 10 bases fit TRBD2. The germline gives CDR1 MDHEN, CDR2 SYDVKM. The V gene end was trimmed by 5 bases and the J gene end by 5 bases; junction bases not matched to a gene: 9. CDR3 length equals 16 residues.

This chain joins TRBV7-2 and TRBJ2-5; 12 bases align to TRBD1. The CDR3 totals 16 residues. Germline V CDR1 and CDR2: SGHTA, FQGNSA. Losses at the gene ends were 3 bases for V and 3 bases for J; bases not matched to a gene: 5. The CDR3 loop reads CASSLGQGAGEETQYF. CDR3 coding DNA: TGTGCCAGCAGCTTGGGACAGGGGGCCGGAGAAGAGACCCAGTACTTC.